The 8 T cell receptor beta chains below come from one sample, sequenced in a study of blood T cell repertoires in COVID-19 (dated by TCRdb to 2020 to 2022). To prepare the library, the immunoSEQ multiplex PCR assay was applied. The table was pulled from immuneACCESS by TCRdb, which kept in-frame rearrangements only. Such tables lose some clones; where checked, under half of the loss comes from unresolved V genes, and the rest has no known cause. The sample records about 120,000 clones, 79% of which are singletons. The ten largest clones take up approximately 4.2% of the sample. What was sequenced was peripheral blood. Receptors were obtained from an elderly woman with acute or convalescent COVID-19.

This chain links TRBV19 with TRBJ2-3, with 10 nucleotides matching TRBD2. Trimming took 5 bases from V and 2 from J; bases not matched to a gene: 4. CDR1 LNHDA and CDR2 SQIVND come from the germline V gene (reference sequence). The CDR3 runs to 15 residues. This chain's CDR3 is CASSSLAGITDTQYF. The CDR3 DNA reads TGTGCCAGTAGTTCACTAGCGGGGATCACAGATACGCAGTATTTT.

This chain connects TRBV4-3 to TRBJ2-5, with a possible D match to TRBD2 (6 bases). The V end was cut by 4 bases, the J end by 2 bases, with 14 bases between. The CDR3 is made up of 15 amino acids. The germline CDR1 and CDR2 sequences are LGHNA and YSLEER. The CDR3 loop reads CASSRQLAFQETQYF. The CDR3, as DNA: TGCGCCAGCAGCCGCCAACTAGCTTTTCAAGAGACCCAGTACTTC.

This chain joins TRBV6-6 and TRBJ1-2, with TRBD1 as a possible D gene (6 bases). This CDR3 has 14 amino acids. Germline V gene sequence: CDR1 MNHNY, CDR2 SVGAGI (reference sequence). V was trimmed by 0 bases and J by 3 bases, leaving 8 bases between them. The DNA for the CDR3 is TGTGCCAGCAGTTACTCAGGGGGTGACTATGGCTACACCTTC. The encoded protein is CASSYSGGDYGYTF.

The chain employs TRBV5-1 and TRBJ1-6; possible D gene TRBD1, 6 bases. Trimming cost V 0 bases and J 8 bases, with 12 bases left between them. The V gene's germline CDR1 is SGHRS and CDR2 YFSETQ. The CDR3 is 15 amino acids. For the CDR3, the DNA is TGCGCCAGCAGCTTGGAGCCACAGGGTGATTCACCCCTCCACTTT. Translating it yields CASSLEPQGDSPLHF.

The chain couples TRBV7-9 to TRBJ2-1, with D perhaps TRBD2 (6 bases). V was clipped by 5 bases and J by 10 bases, with 12 bases between them. Germline assignment: CDR1 SEHNR and CDR2 FQNEAQ (reference sequence). The CDR3 is 12 amino acids. The CDR3 loop is CASSRGTREQFF. CDR3 sequence (DNA): TGTGCCAGCAGCCGCGGGACGCGGGAGCAGTTCTTC.

The table lists this clone with a few counts. The chain has TRBV4-2 and TRBJ2-1, with a tentative D call TRBD1 (5 bases). CDR1 and CDR2 (germline): LGHNA, YNFKEQ. Trimming took 1 base from V and 0 from J, leaving 13 bases between them. The CDR3 extends over 17 amino acids. The chain's CDR3 is CASSQVGRQSSYNEQFF. The DNA of the CDR3 is TGTGCCAGCAGCCAAGTGGGGCGGCAGAGCTCCTACAATGAGCAGTTCTTC.

The chain has TRBV19 and TRBJ1-1, with a weak D call TRBD1 (5 bases). Deletions cut 7 bases from V and 2 bases from J, with 17 bases between. The CDR3 covers 15 residues. Germline V gene data show CDR1 as LNHDA and CDR2 as SQIVND (reference sequence). Here the CDR3 DNA reads TGTGCCAGTACGGCCAATGGGGGAGGTAACACTGAAGCTTTCTTT. This encodes CASTANGGGNTEAFF.

V usage is TRBV19 and J usage is TRBJ1-5; D ambiguous. Trimming took 5 bases from V and 7 from J, leaving 18 bases between them. The CDR3 spans 15 residues. Germline CDR1 is LNHDA and CDR2 is SQIVND (reference sequence). The CDR3 spells CASSPTVLEGQPQHF. The CDR3 DNA sequence: TGTGCCAGTAGTCCGACGGTTCTAGAGGGCCAGCCCCAGCATTTT.